The 8 T cell receptor beta chains below come from one sample, sequenced in a study of PD-1 blockade in classical Hodgkin lymphoma. Sequencing used immunoSEQ multiplex PCR; TCRdb keeps in-frame clones, though not all of them. This table holds approximately 50,000 clones, 73% found once. With no exception, relapse followed autologous stem cell transplantation in all patients, and brentuximab vedotin exposure varied. The specimen comprised peripheral blood mononuclear cells (PBMCs), sampled before the second cycle of nivolumab. These receptors all stem from a human donor with classical Hodgkin lymphoma.

This clone turned up a few times. The chain employs TRBV5-1 and TRBJ1-1; unclear D gene. CDR3 size: 15 residues. Trimming removed 0 bases from V and 1 base from J, with 10 bases in between. Germline CDR1 reads SGHRS; CDR2 reads YFSETQ. CDR3 protein: CASSLGPGGNTEAFF. CDR3 DNA: TGCGCCAGCAGCTTGGGTCCGGGAGGGAACACTGAAGCTTTCTTT. Filled out from reference TRBV5-1 and TRBJ1-1, the complete variable domain reads KAGVTQTPRYLIKTRGQQVTLSCSPISGHRSVSWYQQTPGQGLQFLFEYFSETQRNKGNFPGRFSGRQFSNSRSEMNVSTLELGDSALYLCASSLGPGGNTEAFFGQGTRLTVV.

The V gene is TRBV6-1, the J gene TRBJ2-3; D is unresolved. Trimming removed 10 bases from V and 1 base from J, with 12 bases in between. This CDR3 comprises 13 residues. CDR1 is MNHNS and CDR2 is SASEGT in the germline V gene. CDR3 DNA sequence: TGTGCCACCACCCGTCCGGGCACAGATACGCAGTATTTT. As protein: CATTRPGTDTQYF.

This clone was seen only a few times. The V gene is TRBV7-8, the J gene TRBJ1-5, with D unresolved. The V and J ends lost 5 bases and 5 bases respectively, with 13 bases between them. Germline V gives CDR1 SGHVS, CDR2 FQNEAQ. There are 14 residues in the CDR3. Here the CDR3 reads CASSLKGIDQPQHF. The DNA of the CDR3 is TGTGCCAGCAGCCTGAAAGGAATCGATCAGCCCCAGCATTTT.

This clone was observed a few times. The V and J genes are TRBV27 and TRBJ2-7; D call uncertain. CDR3 length equals 11 residues. CDR1 MNHEY and CDR2 SMNVEV come from the germline V gene (reference sequence). With 8 bases removed from V and 6 bases from J, the gap between germline ends came to 11 bases. This CDR3 reads CASSARTEQYF. The CDR3 nucleotides are TGTGCCAGCTCGGCACGGACCGAGCAGTACTTC.

This chain uses TRBV28 with TRBJ2-5, with unresolved D. V was pared by 3 bases and J by 5 bases, with 1 base between. Per the germline V gene, CDR1 is MDHEN and CDR2 is SYDVKM. The CDR3 loop spans 10 amino acids. CDR3 nucleotide sequence: TGTGCCAGCAGTTTGGAGACCCAGTACTTC. It codes for CASSLETQYF.

The gene calls are TRBV18 and TRBJ1-2, with D hard to call. This CDR3 has 14 residues. Germline CDR1 KGHSH, CDR2 LQKENI. V lost 3 bases and J 4 bases, leaving 12 bases between the germline ends. CDR3 in amino acids: CASSPPLGSYGYTF. The DNA of the CDR3 is TGTGCCAGCTCACCGCCCCTGGGGAGCTATGGCTACACCTTC.

The V call is TRBV18, the J call TRBJ2-7; the D gene is possibly TRBD1 (5 bases). Germline V gene lookup returns CDR1 KGHSH and CDR2 LQKENI. This CDR3 region has 15 residues. Trimming removed 2 bases at V and 7 bases at J, with 18 bases between. In DNA form, the CDR3 reads TGTGCCAGCTCACCAGGTTTGGGGCTTTTAAAAGAGCAGTACTTC. It specifies CASSPGLGLLKEQYF.

The rearrangement joins TRBV15 to TRBJ2-1; 7 bases map to TRBD2. The ends lost 4 bases at V and 4 bases at J; junction bases unmatched: 7. CDR3 size: 15 residues. Germline V gene lookup returns CDR1 LNHNV and CDR2 YYDKDF (reference sequence). The DNA of the CDR3 is TGTGCCACCAGCATCGGGACTACCCAATACAATGAGCAGTTCTTC. Translated, it gives CATSIGTTQYNEQFF.